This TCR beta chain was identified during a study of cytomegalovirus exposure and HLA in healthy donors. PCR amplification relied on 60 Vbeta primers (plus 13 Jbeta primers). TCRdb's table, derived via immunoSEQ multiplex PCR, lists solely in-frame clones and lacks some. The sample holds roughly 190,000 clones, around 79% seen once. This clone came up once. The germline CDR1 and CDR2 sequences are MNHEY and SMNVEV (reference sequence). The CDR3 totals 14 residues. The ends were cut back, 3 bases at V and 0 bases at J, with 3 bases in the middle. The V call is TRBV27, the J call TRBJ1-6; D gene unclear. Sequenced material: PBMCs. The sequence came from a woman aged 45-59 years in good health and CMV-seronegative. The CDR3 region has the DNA TGTGCCAGCAGTTTGAGCTCCTATAATTCACCCCTCCACTTT. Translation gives CASSLSSYNSPLHF.